Below are 18 T cell receptor beta chains sequenced from a single sample in a study of blood T cells in healthy people across ages. Primers used in a second PCR of about 7 to 12 cycles were a sample-barcoded 5' primer and a J-beta primer mix. TCRdb reprocessed the 5' RACE reads via MiXCR and lists one record per CDR3 protein. The data contain approximately 1.5 million distinct CDR3 sequences, 35% to 45% of them singletons. Source material: blood. These receptors were obtained from a woman aged 18-29 years in good health.

The V gene is TRBV9, the J gene TRBJ1-4; D gene unclear. Germline lookup yields CDR1 SGDLS and CDR2 YYNGEE. CDR3 length: 16 residues. V was trimmed by 0 bases and J by 0 bases, leaving 9 bases between them. The CDR3 coding sequence is TGTGCCAGCAGCGTAGAAAAGAATGCAACTAATGAAAAACTGTTTTTT. Translating it yields CASSVEKNATNEKLFF.

The chain carries TRBV11-2 and TRBJ2-1; unclear D gene. Germline lookup yields CDR1 SGHAT and CDR2 FQNNGV. This CDR3 is built from 15 residues. V was pared by 7 bases and J by 0 bases, with 13 bases between. CDR3 nucleotide sequence: TGTGCCAGCACCGGTCTCACACTCTCCTACAATGAGCAGTTCTTC. Amino acids: CASTGLTLSYNEQFF.

The sample holds a few counts of this clonotype. The chain recombines TRBV12-3 or TRBV12-4 with TRBJ2-3; unclear D gene. The CDR3 loop spans 15 amino acids. Trimming stripped 0 bases from V and 0 bases from J, with 7 bases between. The CDR3: CASSLATPSTDTQYF. The DNA of the CDR3 is TGTGCCAGCAGTTTAGCAACGCCGAGCACAGATACGCAGTATTTT.

This sequence joins TRBV4-1 and TRBJ1-1, with D unclear. CDR3 length: 17 amino acids. Trimming left V 0 bases short and J 1 base short, with 15 bases between. The V gene's germline CDR1 is MGHRA and CDR2 YSYEKL. The CDR3 loop is CASSQDWRNLWNTEAFF. The CDR3 DNA is TGCGCCAGCAGCCAAGATTGGAGGAACTTGTGGAACACTGAAGCTTTCTTT.

The rearrangement joins TRBV6-5 to TRBJ2-4, with D perhaps matching TRBD1 (6 bases). Trimming pared 0 bases from V and 2 bases from J, leaving 11 bases between. CDR3 length equals 16 residues. Germline-derived CDR1 and CDR2 are MNHEY and SVGAGI. In nucleotides, the CDR3 is TGTGCCAGCAGTTACTCTCCAGGGGCGCCCAAAAACATTCAGTACTTC. This encodes CASSYSPGAPKNIQYF.

The CDR3, as DNA: TGTGCCAGCAGTGTAAGTTCCCAGGGGTACGAGCAGTACTTC. Translated: CASSVSSQGYEQYF. The V call is TRBV12-3 or TRBV12-4, the J call TRBJ2-4; a possible D gene is TRBD1 (6 bases). Judging by the DNA end, TRBJ2-7 fits better; the J call may be wrong. CDR3 length: 14 residues.

The gene calls are TRBV19 and TRBJ1-5; D is possibly TRBD1 (5 bases). Germline-derived CDR1 and CDR2 are LNHDA and SQIVND (reference sequence). V lost 3 bases to trimming and J lost 4 bases, with 13 bases between them. There are 15 residues in the CDR3. The CDR3: CASSIVGSGNQPQHF. CDR3 DNA: TGTGCCAGTAGTATTGTTGGGTCAGGGAATCAGCCCCAGCATTTT.

The CDR3 nucleotides are TGCGCCAGCAGCAAGTCCCGGGACAGGGTATCCTACGAGCAGTACTTC. Translated, it gives CASSKSRDRVSYEQYF. The chain is built from TRBV5-1 and TRBJ2-7; 9 nucleotides line up with TRBD1. The trim removed 4 bases at V and 1 base at J, leaving 9 bases unmatched. The CDR3 length is 16 residues. Germline CDR1 reads SGHRS; CDR2 reads YFSETQ.

The chain combines TRBV6-2 or TRBV6-3 with TRBJ1-5, with D unresolved. The tail of the sequence fits TRBJ2-3 better, so the J call may be wrong. CDR3 size: 13 residues. CDR1 MNHEY and CDR2 SVGEGT come from the germline V gene. This CDR3 reads CASSYSGNRPQYF. The CDR3 DNA reads as TGTGCCAGCAGTTACTCGGGCAATCGTCCCCAGTATTTT.

The J gene is TRBJ2-1, the V gene TRBV20-1; no reliable D call. This CDR3 has 15 residues. With 0 bases removed from V and 3 bases from J, the gap between germline ends came to 12 bases. Per the germline V gene, CDR1 is DFQATT and CDR2 is SNEGSKA (reference sequence). CDR3 DNA: TGCAGTGCTAGAGATTATCTCATAGGCTACAATGAGCAGTTCTTC. It codes for CSARDYLIGYNEQFF.

This clonotype came up many times. The chain is built from TRBV12-3 or TRBV12-4 and TRBJ1-2; 7 nucleotides line up with TRBD1. J was trimmed by 7 bases and V by 3 bases; bases with no gene match: 5. CDR3 length: 13 residues. CDR3 coding DNA: TGTGCCAGCAGTTTGGTCACAGGGGCTGGCTACACCTTC. It translates to CASSLVTGAGYTF.

The sample holds a few counts of this clonotype. The J gene is TRBJ1-1, the V gene TRBV20-1; D unresolved. The V gene's germline CDR1 is DFQATT and CDR2 SNEGSKA (reference sequence). This CDR3 region has 13 residues. With 5 bases removed from V and 5 bases from J, the gap between germline ends came to 15 bases. The CDR3, as DNA: TGCAGTGCTCGGCGGACTTTGTTGACTGAAGCTTTCTTT. This gives the protein CSARRTLLTEAFF.

This clonotype occurred many times. The chain recombines TRBV7-2 with TRBJ2-1; the D gene is possibly TRBD2 (6 bases). Trimming removed 1 base at V and 6 bases at J, with 13 bases between. The CDR3 consists of 15 residues. The germline V gene has CDR1 SGHTA and CDR2 FQGNSA. The CDR3 loop is CASSLVADFRNEQFF. CDR3 coding DNA: TGTGCCAGCAGCTTAGTAGCGGACTTTCGCAATGAGCAGTTCTTC.

Only one count was recorded for this clonotype. The CDR3 region has the DNA TGTGCCAGCAGCTTAGAGAGGGGGGTAGAGACCCAGTTCTTC. This gives the protein CASSLERGVETQFF. The rearrangement joins TRBV7-2 to TRBJ2-1; possibly TRBD1 or TRBD2 for D (6 bases each). This CDR3 comprises 14 residues. Trimming shortened V by 1 base and J by 13 bases, and 17 bases separated the two germline ends. Germline V gives CDR1 SGHTA, CDR2 FQGNSA.

V usage is TRBV5-6 and J usage is TRBJ2-3, with D tentatively TRBD1 or TRBD2 (6 bases each). Germline values: CDR1 SGHDT, CDR2 YYEEEE. The V end was cut by 6 bases, the J end by 2 bases, with 22 bases between. CDR3 length equals 17 residues. The CDR3 loop reads CASTSAEPGALTDTQYF. In DNA form, the CDR3 reads TGTGCCAGCACCTCTGCCGAACCGGGGGCCCTCACAGATACGCAGTATTTT.

The chain couples TRBV6-5 to TRBJ2-7; 8 nucleotides align to TRBD1. The CDR3 contains 15 residues. The germline V gene encodes CDR1 MNHEY and CDR2 SVGAGI. V was pared by 2 bases and J by 5 bases, with 8 bases of the junction left unmatched. CDR3 loop: CASSYRGRGLDEQYF. Here the CDR3 DNA reads TGTGCCAGCAGTTACCGAGGCAGGGGGCTCGACGAGCAGTACTTC.

This clonotype was counted a few times. The V gene is TRBV20-1, the J gene TRBJ2-5, with D possibly being TRBD2 (6 bases). The J call may be wrong; the DNA end is better matched by TRBJ2-7. This CDR3 is 14 amino acids long. Germline V gene sequence: CDR1 DFQATT, CDR2 SNEGSKA (reference sequence). The CDR3 region has the DNA TGCAGTGCCCCAGTCGGGGGATACGGCTACGAGCAGTACTTC. This sequence encodes CSAPVGGYGYEQYF.

The V gene is TRBV7-9, the J gene TRBJ1-2; D not certain. Germline lookup yields CDR1 SEHNR and CDR2 FQNEAQ (reference sequence). The CDR3 totals 12 residues. Deletions cut 3 bases from V and 8 bases from J, with 10 bases between. The CDR3 is CASSLGGAGYTF. Written as DNA, the CDR3 is TGTGCCAGCAGCTTGGGTGGAGCGGGCTACACCTTC.